These 29 T cell receptor beta chains were sequenced from one sample in a study of tumor-infiltrating lymphocytes in primary liver carcinoma. From unsorted bulk tissue weighing roughly 17-31 mg, DNA and RNA were co-extracted. Making TCR beta cDNA involved 400 to 600 ng total RNA and a constant-region primer. ARM-PCR, slightly modified, supplied the TCR beta libraries through three nested multiplex PCR rounds. The two initial PCR rounds, approximately 10 cycles each, used TRBV1-TRBV30 forward and C-beta reverse primers. TCRdb redid the calling of the multiplex PCR reads with MiXCR, one entry per CDR3 protein. This sample yields tens of thousands of distinct CDR3 sequences, of which around 74% are seen a single time; around 15% belongs to the top ten. Sequences were obtained from liver tumor tissue from sampling region 4. Subset in this sample: tumor region T4, right-lateral pole. These receptors were collected from a man in his forties or fifties with primary liver carcinoma and hepatitis B virus infection.

The chain employs TRBV30 and TRBJ2-7; 13 bases map to TRBD2. The V and J ends lost 1 base and 11 bases, in that order; junction bases with no gene match: 11. Germline loops: CDR1 GTSNPN, CDR2 SVGIG (reference sequence). This CDR3 region has 15 residues. CDR3 sequence reads: CAWSEGLAGVSEKYF. The CDR3 DNA reads as TGTGCCTGGAGTGAAGGACTAGCGGGAGTTTCTGAGAAGTACTTC.

Of note for this clonotype: Mismatch with germline at one junction end may stem from a read error. The chain is built from TRBV6-2 or TRBV6-3 and TRBJ2-5; D is undetermined. CDR1 and CDR2 (germline): MNHEY, SVGEGT. The CDR3 has 14 amino acids. This CDR3 reads CASSLDGPQETLYF. The CDR3 region has the DNA TGTGCCAGCAGCCTAGACGGCCCCCAAGAGACCCTGTACTTC.

This clonotype was detected ten times or more. A read error may be the cause here, since a much bigger clone is one base away. This chain uses TRBV10-3 with TRBJ1-1; 9 nucleotides align to TRBD1. The germline CDR1 and CDR2 sequences are ENHRY and SYGVKD. The CDR3 consists of 15 residues. Unmatched junction bases numbered 5, after V lost 3 bases and J lost 3 bases. The CDR3 nucleotides read TGTGCCATCAGTGACCTACAGGGGGCGGACACTGAAGCTTTCTTT. It is translated as CAISDLQGADTEAFF.

Only one count was recorded for this clonotype. At one end the junction does not follow the germline gene, possibly because of a read error. J is TRBJ2-7 and V is TRBV4-2; perhaps D is TRBD1 or TRBD2 (5 bases each). The V gene's germline CDR1 is LGHNA and CDR2 YNFKEQ. The CDR3 is 15 residues long. CDR3 in DNA: TGTACCAGCAGCCAACATAAGGGGAGCAGCTACGAGCAGTACTTC. It specifies CTSSQHKGSSYEQYF.

For this clonotype: A read error is possible here, since a much larger clone lies one base away. This chain connects TRBV19 to TRBJ2-2; D is uncertain. CDR3 length: 15 residues. The V gene's germline CDR1 is LNHDA and CDR2 SQIVND (reference sequence). This CDR3 is CVSSIQRAGMGELFF. In nucleotides, the CDR3 is TGTGTCAGTAGTATACAAAGGGCAGGCATGGGGGAGCTGTTTTTT.

V gene TRBV4-2 combines with J gene TRBJ1-1; D is ambiguous. CDR3 length: 13 amino acids. Germline CDR1 reads LGHNA; CDR2 reads YNFKEQ. CDR3 loop: CAGSQDSNWRAFF. CDR3 DNA sequence: TGTGCTGGCAGCCAAGATTCCAATTGGAGAGCTTTCTTT.

This clonotype is medium-sized (0.01 to 0.1%). The chain recombines TRBV6-5 with TRBJ2-2; D might be TRBD2 (6 bases). Trimming shortened V by 2 bases and J by 6 bases, and 13 bases separated the two germline ends. Germline lookup yields CDR1 MNHEY and CDR2 SVGAGI. This CDR3 spans 15 amino acids. CDR3 DNA: TGTGCCAGCAGTTACGTAGGGGAGGTCGCCGGGGAGCTGTTTTTT. It encodes CASSYVGEVAGELFF.

In the case of this clonotype: This may arise from a read error, as a much more abundant clone is one base away. This rearrangement joins TRBV9 to TRBJ2-1, with D perhaps matching TRBD1 (5 bases). Germline assignment: CDR1 SGDLS and CDR2 YYNGEE. The CDR3 is 12 amino acids. CDR3 nucleotide sequence: TGTGCCAACAGCGTTCAGGGCCGTGAGCAGTTCTTC. Residues: CANSVQGREQFF. Full variable domain (outside the CDR3, taken from reference TRBV9 and TRBJ2-1): DSGVTQTPKHLITATGQRVTLRCSPRSGDLSVYWYQQSLDQGLQFLIQYYNGEERAKGNILERFSAQQFPDLHSELNLSSLELGDSALYFCANSVQGREQFFGPGTRLTVL.

As concerns this clonotype: The junction does not match germline at one end; this may be a read error. The rearrangement joins TRBV4-2 to TRBJ2-1; 8 bases map to TRBD2. The CDR3 contains 15 residues. Germline assignment: CDR1 LGHNA and CDR2 YNFKEQ. The CDR3 reads CVSSQEAGEHNEQFF. CDR3 in DNA: TGTGTCAGCAGCCAAGAAGCGGGAGAACACAATGAGCAGTTCTTC.

This rearrangement joins TRBV4-2 to TRBJ2-1, with 7 bases identical to TRBD1. After removal of 3 bases from V and 7 bases from J, the junction contained 12 bases not matched to a gene. This CDR3 is built from 16 residues. Germline V CDR1 and CDR2: LGHNA, YNFKEQ. The CDR3, as DNA: TGTGCCAGCAGCCACGCCCGGGAACAGGGGAATAATGAGCAGTTCTTC. As protein: CASSHAREQGNNEQFF.

This clonotype was seen at least ten times. The rearrangement links TRBV28 to TRBJ2-7; 10 nucleotides line up with TRBD2. CDR1 is MDHEN and CDR2 is SYDVKM in the germline V gene. V was clipped by 6 bases and J by 4 bases; unmatched bases: 9. The CDR3 has 15 amino acids. CDR3 bases: TGTGCCAGCAGGTCCCCGAGCGGGAGGGGGTACGAGCAGTACTTC. Amino acids: CASRSPSGRGYEQYF.

For this clonotype: Germline is not matched at one junction end, which may reflect a read error. V is TRBV30 and J is TRBJ2-7; 9 bases map to TRBD2. Germline V gene lookup returns CDR1 GTSNPN and CDR2 SVGIG (reference sequence). CDR3 length equals 13 residues. CDR3 sequence (DNA): TGTGCCTCCAGCGGGAGGCGCCTCTCCGAGCACTACTTC. Protein: CASSGRRLSEHYF.

The chain couples TRBV14 to TRBJ2-1; 8 nucleotides agree with TRBD2. This CDR3 has 16 amino acids. Per the germline V gene, CDR1 is SGHDN and CDR2 is FVKESK. The CDR3 region has the DNA TGTGTCAGAAGTGCCGTAGCGGGATGGGTAAACATTGAGCAGTTCTTC. Residues: CVRSAVAGWVNIEQFF.

Points on this clonotype: Germline is not matched at one junction end, which may reflect a read error. The chain couples TRBV12-3 or TRBV12-4 to TRBJ2-5, with D tentatively TRBD1 (6 bases). This CDR3 is 14 amino acids long. The CDR3 nucleotides read TGTGCCGGCGCTCAAGGACAGTCCCAAGAGACCCAGCACTTC. Its translation: CAGAQGQSQETQHF.

Concerning this clonotype itself: A much larger clone differs by one base, so this may be a read error. The rearrangement joins TRBV19 to TRBJ2-4; a possible D gene is TRBD2 (5 bases). Trimming took off 10 bases at V and 6 bases at J, with 16 bases between the two ends. From germline, CDR1 is LNHDA and CDR2 SQIVND (reference sequence). The CDR3 has 13 residues. The CDR3 loop reads CAIRWAGSNIQYF. The CDR3 DNA sequence: TGTGCCATCCGATGGGCGGGTTCAAACATTCAGTACTTC.

To note about this clonotype: Relative to the germline gene, one junction end is altered; a read error may explain this. The chain couples TRBV11-3 to TRBJ1-1, with a weak D call TRBD1 (6 bases). The CDR3 loop spans 13 amino acids. CDR1 and CDR2 (germline): SGHNT, YENEEA. The CDR3 reads CASSTRQVAEVFF. The CDR3 DNA follows: TGTGCCAGCAGTACTCGACAGGTGGCTGAAGTTTTCTTT.

This clonotype was detected only once. V and J are TRBV11-3 and TRBJ2-7, with 9 bases fitting TRBD1. Germline CDR1 and CDR2: SGHNT and YENEEA. The CDR3 runs 14 residues. In DNA form, the CDR3 reads TGTACCACTCGACAGGGGGTGACTTCACACGAGCAGTACTTC. Its protein product is CTTRQGVTSHEQYF.

This clonotype has a handful of counts. The junction differs from germline at one of its ends, possibly a read error. This chain links TRBV29-1 with TRBJ2-5; D is unclear. The CDR3 contains 14 residues. CDR1 SQVTM and CDR2 ANQGSEA come from the germline V gene. CDR3 residues: CSVEDVRQGETQYF. The CDR3 region has the DNA TGCAGTGTTGAAGACGTCAGACAAGGAGAGACCCAGTACTTC.

The rearrangement links TRBV24-1 to TRBJ2-1; 11 bases match TRBD2. The J call may be wrong; the DNA end is better matched by TRBJ2-7. This CDR3 region has 13 residues. Looked up from germline, CDR1 is KGHDR and CDR2 is SFDVKD. This CDR3 reads CATRVAGGDEQYF. For the CDR3, the DNA is TGTGCCACCAGAGTAGCGGGAGGGGATGAGCAGTACTTC.

Concerning this clonotype itself: The conserved final phenylalanine or tryptophan is absent from the CDR3, which likely points to a read error. The CDR3 region has the DNA TGTGCCAGCAACTTGAAAGAGACCCAGTACCTC. Residues: CASNLKETQYL. This chain connects TRBV7-9 to TRBJ2-5, with no clear D. CDR3 length: 11 amino acids. The germline V gene has CDR1 SEHNR and CDR2 FQNEAQ (reference sequence). V was pared by 7 bases and J by 3 bases, with 6 bases between.

The chain combines TRBV5-1 with TRBJ1-2; TRBD1 aligns across 7 bases. Trimming at V came to 6 bases and at J to 11 bases, leaving 13 bases not matched to a gene. The germline V gene has CDR1 SGHRS and CDR2 YFSETQ. CDR3 length: 13 residues. CDR3 DNA: TGCGCCAGCACCACCCGGGACAGCTATGCATACACCTTC. Translation gives CASTTRDSYAYTF. Drawing the rest from reference TRBV5-1 and TRBJ1-2, the complete variable domain is KAGVTQTPRYLIKTRGQQVTLSCSPISGHRSVSWYQQTPGQGLQFLFEYFSETQRNKGNFPGRFSGRQFSNSRSEMNVSTLELGDSALYLCASTTRDSYAYTFGSGTRLTVV.

As regards this clonotype: The junction departs from germline at one end; a sequencing error may be responsible. The rearrangement uses TRBV12-3 or TRBV12-4 and TRBJ2-5, with TRBD1 matching 7 bases. The CDR3 has 14 residues. Here the CDR3 DNA reads TGTGGCAGTGCTCAGGGACAGTCCCAAGAGACCCAGTGCTTC. As protein: CGSAQGQSQETQCF.

The sample holds one count of this clonotype. The junction and the germline gene differ at one end; a read error may be behind it. The chain joins TRBV18 to TRBJ1-6; D remains ambiguous. CDR3 size: 16 residues. CDR1 is KGHSH, CDR2 LQKENI, per germline. The chain's CDR3 is CASSSPSRGSNSPLRF. CDR3 DNA: TGTGCCAGCTCATCCCCCAGCCGGGGAAGTAATTCCCCCCTCCGCTTT.

V gene TRBV29-1 combines with J gene TRBJ2-1; weak D call: TRBD1 (5 bases). The V gene's germline CDR1 is SQVTM and CDR2 ANQGSEA. This CDR3 has 14 residues. Trimming left V 3 bases short and J 3 bases short, with 12 bases between. The CDR3 region is CSVDQGEIYNEQFF. CDR3 nucleotides: TGCAGCGTTGACCAGGGCGAGATCTACAATGAGCAGTTCTTC.

Regarding this clonotype: One end of the junction fails to match germline, which may point to a read error. The chain carries TRBV6-1 and TRBJ1-2; unclear D gene. The CDR3 loop spans 13 amino acids. CDR1 is MNHNS and CDR2 is SASEGT in the germline V gene. CDR3 sequence reads: CTSSEVPVYGYTF. CDR3 bases: TGTACCAGCAGTGAAGTTCCAGTCTATGGCTACACCTTC.

The chain recombines TRBV6-2 or TRBV6-3 with TRBJ2-7, with D perhaps TRBD1 (5 bases). The V end was cut by 6 bases, the J end by 5 bases, with 17 bases between. The germline V gene encodes CDR1 MNHEY and CDR2 SVGEGT. CDR3 length: 14 residues. The CDR3 DNA is TGTGCCAGCAGCCTCCAGGGCAGGACCCACGAGCAGTACTTC. It translates to CASSLQGRTHEQYF.

As regards this clonotype: Germline and junction disagree at one end, which may indicate a read error. This chain connects TRBV11-2 to TRBJ2-7; D gene uncertain. This CDR3 region has 13 residues. Germline V gene sequence: CDR1 SGHAT, CDR2 FQNNGV. DNA of the CDR3: TGTGTCAGCAACTTAAGTGAGTGGGTCCAGCAGTACTTC. It yields the protein CVSNLSEWVQQYF.

In regard to this clonotype: A read error is likely, as this CDR3 ends without the conserved phenylalanine or tryptophan. The chain employs TRBV11-2 and TRBJ2-2; weak D call: TRBD1 (5 bases). CDR3 length: 14 residues. Per the germline V gene, CDR1 is SGHAT and CDR2 is FQNNGV. DNA of the CDR3: TGTGCCAGCAGCACAGACACGGACACCGTGGAGCTGTTTTCT. Translation: CASSTDTDTVELFS.

Turning to this clonotype: Mismatch with germline at one junction end may stem from a read error. The rearrangement joins TRBV6-2 or TRBV6-3 to TRBJ2-7, with 7 bases lining up with TRBD2. The CDR3 length is 15 residues. Germline loops: CDR1 MNHEY, CDR2 SVGEGT. CDR3 DNA: TGTGCCAGCAGCACTCCGACTAGCTGGGGGTACGAACAGTACTTC. It encodes CASSTPTSWGYEQYF.